The 7 T cell receptor beta chains given below trace back to one sample, sequenced in a study of T-cell reconstitution after alpha-beta-depleted transplantation in children. The TCRbeta library was prepared with unique molecular identifiers. TCRdb re-called the PCR reads with MiXCR, one entry per CDR3 protein. The table has approximately 170,000 distinct CDR3 sequences, around 10% seen once. Sequenced here: PBMCs, sampled before TCRalphabeta/CD19-depleted stem cell transplant. The receptors here all came from a boy between 2 and 10 years old with acute myeloid leukemia, due to receive a stem cell transplant.

This clonotype was seen ten or more times. CDR3 sequence: CASSLGFNSPLHF. CDR3 DNA: TGTGCCAGCAGCTTGGGTTTTAATTCACCCCTCCACTTT. V and J are TRBV7-2 and TRBJ1-6; D gene uncertain. Between the trimmed V and J ends, which lost 3 bases and 6 bases, there was a span of 6 bases. The CDR3 is 13 amino acids. Germline V gene data show CDR1 as SGHTA and CDR2 as FQGNSA. The full variable domain, in which reference TRBV7-2 and TRBJ1-6 provide the parts outside the CDR3, is GAGVSQSPSNKVTEKGKDVELRCDPISGHTALYWYRQSLGQGLEFLIYFQGNSAPDKSGLPSDRFSAERTGGSVSTLTIQRTQQEDSAVYLCASSLGFNSPLHFGNGTRLTVT.

This clonotype showed up many times. This chain connects TRBV5-1 to TRBJ2-1; 7 bases match TRBD1. CDR3 size: 14 residues. After removal of 4 bases from V and 2 bases from J, the junction contained 3 bases not matched to a gene. Germline CDR1 reads SGHRS; CDR2 reads YFSETQ. CDR3 bases: TGCGCCAGCAGCAGGGACAGAGCCTACAATGAGCAGTTCTTC. Its translation: CASSRDRAYNEQFF.

This clonotype came up many times. At one end the junction does not follow the germline gene, possibly because of a read error. The V and J genes are TRBV9 and TRBJ2-4, with D maybe TRBD2 (5 bases). Germline assignment: CDR1 SGDLS and CDR2 YYNGEE. This CDR3 has 13 amino acids. The CDR3 sequence is CASSPRGGHEVSF. The CDR3 DNA reads TGTGCCAGCAGCCCCCGCGGAGGCCATGAGGTATCCTTC. The entire variable domain, with the rest obtained from reference TRBV9 and TRBJ2-4, is as follows: DSGVTQTPKHLITATGQRVTLRCSPRSGDLSVYWYQQSLDQGLQFLIQYYNGEERAKGNILERFSAQQFPDLHSELNLSSLELGDSALYFCASSPRGGHEVSFGAGTRLSVL.

This clonotype was recorded at least ten times. The chain couples TRBV3-1 to TRBJ1-2, with D possibly TRBD1 on 5 matching bases. Germline V lookup: CDR1 LGHDT, CDR2 YNNKEL (reference sequence). Trimming cost V 4 bases and J 4 bases, with 7 bases left between them. This CDR3 region has 12 residues. Here the CDR3 reads CASSPGIYGYTF. The CDR3 nucleotides are TGTGCCAGCAGCCCAGGGATCTATGGCTACACCTTC.

The J gene is TRBJ2-7, the V gene TRBV6-1; D assignment may be TRBD1 or TRBD2 (5 bases each). The germline CDR1 and CDR2 sequences are MNHNS and SASEGT. The length of the CDR3 is 15 residues. Trimming shortened V by 1 base and J by 0 bases, and 10 bases separated the two germline ends. The chain's CDR3 is CASSEEDGGSYEQYV. For the CDR3, the DNA is TGTGCCAGCAGTGAAGAGGATGGGGGCTCCTACGAGCAGTACGTC.

The rearrangement uses TRBV20-1 and TRBJ1-1; TRBD1 is a possible D gene (5 bases). The germline CDR1 and CDR2 sequences are DFQATT and SNEGSKA (reference sequence). The CDR3 totals 15 residues. Trimming shortened V by 6 bases and J by 1 base, and 18 bases separated the two germline ends. DNA for the CDR3: TGCAGTGCCAAAATAATGAACACAGGGAACACTGAAGCTTTCTTT. It specifies CSAKIMNTGNTEAFF.

This clonotype was seen ten or more times. The gene calls are TRBV4-1 and TRBJ1-3, with D possibly TRBD1 on 5 matching bases. The CDR3 covers 13 residues. Germline CDR1 MGHRA, CDR2 YSYEKL. Trimming left V 8 bases short and J 4 bases short, with 12 bases between. CDR3 in DNA: TGCGCCAGCGCCCCAGGGAGAGGAAACACCATATATTTT. Translated, it gives CASAPGRGNTIYF.